This T cell receptor (beta chain) was identified during a study of shared clonotypes between healthy human individuals. The data were produced by immunoSEQ multiplex PCR, yet TCRdb's version contains in-frame clones alone and is incomplete. The sample shows roughly 1,100,000 clones, 65% to 75% of them seen only once. Germline V gives CDR1 MNHEY, CDR2 SVGAGI. The CDR3 is made up of 14 amino acids. The ends were cut back, 4 bases at V and 9 bases at J, with 18 bases in the middle. This receptor was taken from a man younger than 30 in good health. Input material: memory CD4+ T cells sorted from blood. Subset noted: CD45RA-negative fraction. This chain connects TRBV6-5 to TRBJ2-5; D gene ambiguous. CDR3 protein: CASSSDPTLVSQYF. CDR3 DNA: TGTGCCAGCAGTTCCGACCCGACCTTGGTGTCCCAGTACTTC.